One sample yielded the 18 T cell receptor beta chains listed below, sequenced in a study of blood T cell repertoires in COVID-19. Libraries were prepared by immunoSEQ multiplex PCR; TCRdb keeps only in-frame clonotypes and omits some of them. The sample holds around 220,000 clones, about 90% seen once. Sequencing used PBMCs or T cells enriched from blood (not recorded which). All receptors derive from a woman aged 18-30 years who had recovered from COVID-19.

This clone was picked up one time. The chain uses TRBV6-6 and TRBJ2-7, with a tentative D call TRBD1 (6 bases). Germline lookup yields CDR1 MNHNY and CDR2 SVGAGI (reference sequence). V was shortened by 7 bases and J by 4 bases, with 11 bases between the two germline ends. The CDR3 extends over 12 amino acids. The chain's CDR3 is CASMGAGYEQYF. CDR3 DNA: TGTGCCAGCATGGGGGCTGGGTACGAGCAGTACTTC.

V and J are TRBV7-8 and TRBJ1-5, with no clear D. The CDR3 has 15 residues. CDR1 and CDR2 (germline): SGHVS, FQNEAQ. V shed 1 base and J shed 8 bases, with 15 bases lying between them. CDR3 coding DNA: TGTGCCAGCAGCTTAGGAGGTGCGCAACTAGAGCCCCAGCATTTT. Translating it yields CASSLGGAQLEPQHF.

The V and J genes are TRBV11-1 and TRBJ2-3; 8 positions match TRBD1. V lost 4 bases to trimming and J lost 3 bases; unmatched junction nucleotides: 9. This CDR3 contains 16 residues. From germline, CDR1 is SGHAT and CDR2 FQDESV (reference sequence). The CDR3 sequence: CASSSLQGAGTDTQYF. CDR3 sequence (DNA): TGTGCCAGCAGCTCACTCCAGGGGGCAGGGACAGATACGCAGTATTTT.

The chain links TRBV27 to TRBJ1-6, with 9 bases lining up with TRBD1. The CDR3 spans 14 residues. Germline-derived CDR1 and CDR2 are MNHEY and SMNVEV (reference sequence). Trimming removed 6 bases from V and 8 bases from J; junction bases left unmatched: 5. The CDR3 nucleotides read TGTGCCAGCAGCCCGGACAGGGGATATTCACCCCTCCACTTT. This gives the protein CASSPDRGYSPLHF.

V and J are TRBV23-1 and TRBJ1-1; 7 positions agree with TRBD1. TRBV23-1 is recorded as an ORF, its role being uncertain. This CDR3 has 14 amino acids. Germline trimming cut 3 bases from V and 7 bases from J; bases unmatched to any gene: 8. The CDR3 here is CASSHRGQNNEAFF. In nucleotides, the CDR3 is TGCGCCAGCAGTCATCGGGGACAGAATAATGAAGCTTTCTTT.

V usage is TRBV7-9 and J usage is TRBJ2-7; 15 bases are a match to TRBD2. Losses at the gene ends were 5 bases for V and 5 bases for J; bases not matched to a gene: 13. There are 18 residues in the CDR3. Germline-derived CDR1 and CDR2 are SEHNR and FQNEAQ (reference sequence). The CDR3 nucleotides read TGTGCCAGCAGCCCGGAGGGACTAGCGGGAGGAAGGATTAACGAGCAGTACTTC. This encodes CASSPEGLAGGRINEQYF.

This clone was seen a single time. V usage is TRBV20-1 and J usage is TRBJ1-1, with D uncertain. Germline V lookup: CDR1 DFQATT, CDR2 SNEGSKA (reference sequence). With 3 bases removed from V and 10 bases from J, the gap between germline ends came to 9 bases. This CDR3 spans 10 amino acids. CDR3 bases: TGCAGTGCTAGTTCTTTTGTAGCTTTCTTT. Residues: CSASSFVAFF.

The rearrangement joins TRBV19 to TRBJ1-1; D is ambiguous. The CDR3 sequence is 17 residues long. Germline CDR1 is LNHDA and CDR2 is SQIVND (reference sequence). The ends were cut back, 1 base at V and 4 bases at J, with 19 bases in the middle. CDR3 region: CASSIVSVSSGSTEAFF. The CDR3 DNA sequence: TGTGCCAGTAGTATAGTTTCGGTCTCCAGCGGTAGCACTGAAGCTTTCTTT.

In DNA form, the CDR3 reads TGTGCCAGCAGCTTGGACATACAGCAGAACACTGAAGCTTTCTTT. Its translation is CASSLDIQQNTEAFF. The chain combines TRBV7-2 with TRBJ1-1; weak D call: TRBD1 (5 bases). Trimming removed 3 bases at V and 1 base at J, with 12 bases between. CDR3 size: 15 residues. Germline lookup yields CDR1 SGHTA and CDR2 FQGNSA.

This chain uses TRBV7-2 with TRBJ1-1, with 8 bases identical to TRBD1. The germline V gene has CDR1 SGHTA and CDR2 FQGNSA. The CDR3 runs 15 residues. J was trimmed by 4 bases and V by 8 bases; bases with no gene match: 12. CDR3 bases: TGTGCCAGCGGAACCCCAGGGGGCACGGGCACTGAAGCTTTCTTT. This codes for CASGTPGGTGTEAFF.

The chain employs TRBV28 and TRBJ1-2; 11 positions match TRBD1. V shed 6 bases and J 1 base; nucleotides not matched to a gene: 7. CDR3 length: 16 amino acids. Germline CDR1 MDHEN, CDR2 SYDVKM. CDR3 amino acids: CASSSGTGGGNYGYTF. In nucleotides, the CDR3 is TGTGCCAGCAGCTCTGGGACAGGGGGAGGTAACTATGGCTACACCTTC.

V usage is TRBV2 and J usage is TRBJ1-5; possible D gene TRBD1, 6 bases. The CDR3 has 13 amino acids. The V gene lost 7 bases and the J gene lost 4 bases, with 11 bases spanning the gap. Germline values: CDR1 SNHLY, CDR2 FYNNEI. In DNA, the CDR3 is TGTGCCAGCACCGGGACACAGAATCAGCCCCAGCATTTT. This encodes CASTGTQNQPQHF.

In regard to this clone: A read error may produce the germline difference seen at one junction end. The V call is TRBV14, the J call TRBJ1-1; 9 bases line up with TRBD1. The CDR3 sequence is 13 residues long. The germline V gene encodes CDR1 SGHDN and CDR2 FVKESK. The DNA for the CDR3 is TGTGCCAGCAGTTTTTCTGGGGGGGACAGGGAAATCTTT. Amino acid sequence: CASSFSGGDREIF.

The gene calls are TRBV5-4 and TRBJ2-7; D is possibly TRBD2 (5 bases). The CDR3 consists of 13 residues. From germline, CDR1 is SGHNT and CDR2 YYREEE (reference sequence). The ends were cut back, 4 bases at V and 6 bases at J, with 14 bases in the middle. DNA of the CDR3: TGTGCCAGCAGCCCGGCGGGTCCTGGCGAGCAGTACTTC. Amino acid sequence: CASSPAGPGEQYF.

This sequence joins TRBV9 and TRBJ1-6, with no clear D. There are 15 residues in the CDR3. The germline V gene has CDR1 SGDLS and CDR2 YYNGEE. Trimming pared 0 bases from V and 4 bases from J, leaving 8 bases between. The CDR3 bases are TGTGCCAGCAGCGTAGACTCCAAATATAATTCACCCCTCCACTTT. Its protein product is CASSVDSKYNSPLHF.

The rearrangement links TRBV28 to TRBJ2-3; D is possibly TRBD2 (6 bases). This CDR3 has 16 residues. The germline V gene encodes CDR1 MDHEN and CDR2 SYDVKM. V was cut by 7 bases and J by 1 base, with 18 bases left in between. The CDR3 DNA follows: TGTGCCAGCACCTCGCGGGAATGGGGGGGCACAGATACGCAGTATTTT. Its translation: CASTSREWGGTDTQYF.

The CDR3 loop is CASSLGLAGNTGELFF. The CDR3 region has the DNA TGTGCCAGCAGCTTAGGGCTAGCGGGAAATACCGGGGAGCTGTTTTTT. The chain links TRBV11-3 to TRBJ2-2, with 9 bases that match TRBD2. Per germline, CDR1 SGHNT and CDR2 YENEEA. V dropped 1 base and J dropped 5; count of bases not matched to a gene: 5. This CDR3 is 16 amino acids long.

The table lists this clone with many counts. The chain has TRBV13 and TRBJ1-2, with 7 bases matching TRBD1. V dropped 3 bases and J dropped 2; count of bases not matched to a gene: 3. Germline assignment: CDR1 PRHDT and CDR2 FYEKMQ (reference sequence). The CDR3 consists of 14 residues. For the CDR3, the DNA is TGTGCCAGCAGCTTGAACAGGGGCAACTATGGCTACACCTTC. This encodes CASSLNRGNYGYTF.